Listed below are T cell receptor beta chains from one sample, sequenced in a study of blood T cell repertoires in COVID-19. Data came from immunoSEQ multiplex PCR; TCRdb stores just in-frame clones and leaves some out. Found here are roughly 220,000 clones, roughly four fifths of them singletons; the top ten hold over 2.5%. Sequencing used peripheral blood. The origin of the receptors is a woman between 25 and 40 years old who had recovered from COVID-19. Both conserved end residues are part of each CDR3. A D gene is named only where the DNA matches it firmly. Size tells how often a clone was seen (once, few, many) or the class of an expanded clone, and some rows leave it out.

TRBJ1-1,14,TRBV6-5,-,TRBD1,CASRTDRGNTEAFF,TGTGCCAGCAGGACAGACAGGGGGAACACTGAAGCTTTCTTT
TRBJ1-2,14,TRBV9,few,-,CASSVGGTNYGYTF,TGTGCCAGCAGCGTAGGTGGGACAAACTATGGCTACACCTTC
TRBJ2-7,15,TRBV2,-,TRBD2,CASSELIAGASEQYF,TGTGCCAGCAGTGAATTGATAGCGGGAGCTAGCGAGCAGTACTTC
TRBJ1-5,15,TRBV3-1/TRBV3-2,-,-,CASSPSEQYNQPQHF,TGTGCCAGCAGTCCCTCGGAGCAGTACAATCAGCCCCAGCATTTT
TRBJ2-5,14,TRBV11-2,once,-,CASSLDLVLETQYF,TGTGCCAGCAGCTTAGATCTCGTACTGGAGACCCAGTACTTC
TRBJ2-3,16,TRBV5-1,-,-,CASSPNVRQRADTQYF,TGCGCCAGCAGCCCGAATGTACGCCAGCGCGCAGATACGCAGTATTTT
TRBJ2-1,16,TRBV7-3,-,TRBD2,CASSPGVVAGGNEQFF,TGTGCCAGCAGCCCAGGGGTAGTAGCGGGGGGAAATGAGCAGTTCTTC
TRBJ2-5,15,TRBV3-1/TRBV3-2,-,TRBD2,CASSHGLAGEETQYF,TGTGCCAGCAGCCATGGACTAGCGGGAGAGGAGACCCAGTACTTC
TRBJ2-3,15,TRBV6-4,-,-,CASSDSGGSTDTQYF,TGTGCCAGCAGTGACTCAGGGGGAAGCACAGATACGCAGTATTTT
TRBJ1-2,13,TRBV29-1,once,TRBD1,CSVRQGLKDGYTF,TGCAGCGTGAGACAGGGTCTGAAAGATGGCTACACCTTC
TRBJ1-1,15,TRBV28,-,-,CASSPPRGSNTEAFF,TGTGCCAGCAGTCCTCCGCGGGGATCGAACACTGAAGCTTTCTTT
TRBJ1-2,15,TRBV3-1/TRBV3-2,-,TRBD1,CASSRRVQGVPGYTF,TGTGCCAGCAGCAGACGGGTTCAGGGGGTTCCGGGCTACACCTTC
TRBJ2-7,12,TRBV5-1,-,-,CASRDNAYEQYF,TGCGCCAGCAGGGACAACGCCTACGAGCAGTACTTC
TRBJ2-7,14,TRBV6-4,-,TRBD1,CALRGRMSSYEQYF,TGTGCCCTTAGGGGGCGGATGAGCTCCTACGAGCAGTACTTC
TRBJ2-7,16,TRBV28,-,-,CASSLRTGRDKYEQYF,TGTGCCAGCAGTTTGAGGACCGGACGGGACAAATACGAGCAGTACTTC
TRBJ1-5,14,TRBV28,-,-,CASSLVGGSQPQHF,TGTGCCAGCAGTTTAGTAGGGGGTAGTCAGCCCCAGCATTTT
TRBJ1-5,12,TRBV7-2,-,-,CASSVLNQPQHF,TGTGCCAGCAGCGTTCTCAATCAGCCCCAGCATTTT
TRBJ1-3,16,TRBV27,-,TRBD1,CASSPYRQGSGNTIYF,TGTGCCAGCAGTCCGTACCGACAGGGCTCTGGAAACACCATATATTTT
TRBJ1-5,14,TRBV19,-,-,CASHHLELGQPQHF,TGTGCCAGCCACCACCTAGAATTAGGTCAGCCCCAGCATTTT
TRBJ2-5,14,TRBV4-2,-,-,CASSGGREQETQYF,TGTGCCAGCAGCGGGGGCAGGGAGCAAGAGACCCAGTACTTC
TRBJ1-5,14,TRBV24-1,-,TRBD1,CAIQDRGGRQPQHF,TGTGCCATCCAGGACAGGGGAGGGAGACAGCCCCAGCATTTT
TRBJ1-2,15,TRBV28,-,TRBD1,CASSFIQGASYGYTF,TGTGCCAGCAGTTTTATCCAGGGGGCCTCCTATGGCTACACCTTC
TRBJ2-7,12,TRBV5-6,few,-,CVTSSGPYEQYF,TGTGTAACGTCGAGCGGACCTTACGAGCAGTACTTC
TRBJ2-2,15,TRBV19,few,-,CASSQRRGDTGELFF,TGTGCCAGTAGTCAACGGAGGGGAGATACCGGGGAGCTGTTTTTT
TRBJ2-7,15,TRBV23-1,-,TRBD2,CASSQGLAETYEQYF,TGCGCCAGCAGTCAGGGACTAGCGGAGACCTACGAGCAGTACTTC
TRBJ2-2,13,TRBV19,-,-,CASTIRGPGELFF,TGTGCCAGTACCATACGCGGCCCCGGGGAGCTGTTTTTT
TRBJ1-1,13,TRBV30,-,-,CAWNREGSTEAFF,TGTGCCTGGAACAGGGAGGGGAGTACTGAAGCTTTCTTT
TRBJ2-1,11,TRBV5-1,once,-,CASSGPYEQFF,TGCGCCAGCAGCGGGCCCTATGAGCAGTTCTTC
TRBJ2-2,16,TRBV27,few,-,CASSMDSQMNTGELFF,TGTGCCAGCAGTATGGACAGCCAAATGAACACCGGGGAGCTGTTTTTT
TRBJ1-2,15,TRBV18,-,TRBD1,CASLPGQLDSNGYTF,TGTGCCAGCTTACCGGGACAGCTCGATTCTAATGGCTACACCTTC
TRBJ2-2,17,TRBV5-4,-,TRBD1,CASSPRDRARGTGELFF,TGTGCCAGCAGCCCCCGGGACAGGGCAAGAGGCACCGGGGAGCTGTTTTTT
TRBJ2-4,12,TRBV11-1,-,TRBD1,CASSSGQSIQYF,TGTGCCAGCAGCTCGGGACAGTCCATTCAGTACTTC
TRBJ2-1,16,TRBV3-1/TRBV3-2,-,TRBD2,CASSRILAGRYNEQFF,TGTGCCAGCAGTCGTATACTAGCGGGGCGATACAATGAGCAGTTCTTC
TRBJ2-3,12,TRBV20-1,-,-,CSAIEYTDTQYF,TGCAGTGCTATTGAGTACACAGATACGCAGTATTTT
TRBJ2-7,12,TRBV30,-,TRBD2,CAWSAPSGEQYF,TGTGCCTGGAGTGCTCCTAGCGGCGAGCAGTACTTC
TRBJ2-7,15,TRBV7-9,few,-,CASSPAEGYDYEQYF,TGTGCCAGCAGCCCCGCGGAGGGGTACGACTACGAGCAGTACTTC
TRBJ2-3,14,TRBV2,few,-,CASSEQVVTDTQYF,TGTGCCAGCAGTGAACAAGTAGTCACAGATACGCAGTATTTT
TRBJ2-7,17,TRBV23-1,-,-,CASSQSVATHEPYEQYF,TGCGCCAGCAGTCAATCTGTGGCGACACATGAACCTTACGAGCAGTACTTC
TRBJ2-5,12,TRBV30,-,-,CACHEEGETQYF,TGTGCCTGCCACGAGGAAGGAGAGACCCAGTACTTC
TRBJ1-2,16,TRBV19,-,-,CASSEGNRASNYGYTF,TGTGCCAGTAGTGAAGGAAACAGAGCATCTAACTATGGCTACACCTTC